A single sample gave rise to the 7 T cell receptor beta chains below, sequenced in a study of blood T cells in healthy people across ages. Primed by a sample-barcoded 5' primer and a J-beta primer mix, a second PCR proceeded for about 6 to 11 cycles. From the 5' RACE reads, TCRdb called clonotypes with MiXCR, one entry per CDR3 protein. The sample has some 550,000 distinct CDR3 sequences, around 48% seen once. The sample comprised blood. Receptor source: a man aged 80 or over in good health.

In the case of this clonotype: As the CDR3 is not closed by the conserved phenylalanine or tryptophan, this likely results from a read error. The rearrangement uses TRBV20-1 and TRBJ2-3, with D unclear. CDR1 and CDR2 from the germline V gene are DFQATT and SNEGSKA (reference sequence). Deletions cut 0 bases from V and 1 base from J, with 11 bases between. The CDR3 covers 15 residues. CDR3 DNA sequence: TGCAGTGCTAGAGATCTTGTCTTGGGCACAGATACGCAGTATGTT. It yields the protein CSARDLVLGTDTQYV.

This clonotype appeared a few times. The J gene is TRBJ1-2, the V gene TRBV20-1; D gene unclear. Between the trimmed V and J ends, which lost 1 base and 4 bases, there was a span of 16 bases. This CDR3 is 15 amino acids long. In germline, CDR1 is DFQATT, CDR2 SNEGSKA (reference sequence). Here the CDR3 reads CSARGNREKAYGYTF. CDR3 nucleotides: TGCAGTGCTAGAGGGAACCGGGAAAAAGCCTATGGCTACACCTTC.

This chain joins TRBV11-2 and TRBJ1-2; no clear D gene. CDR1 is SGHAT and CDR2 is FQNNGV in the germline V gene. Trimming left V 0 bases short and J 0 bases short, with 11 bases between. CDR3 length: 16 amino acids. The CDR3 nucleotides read TGTGCCAGCAGCTTAGATAGGGCGGGATCTAACTATGGCTACACCTTC. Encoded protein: CASSLDRAGSNYGYTF.

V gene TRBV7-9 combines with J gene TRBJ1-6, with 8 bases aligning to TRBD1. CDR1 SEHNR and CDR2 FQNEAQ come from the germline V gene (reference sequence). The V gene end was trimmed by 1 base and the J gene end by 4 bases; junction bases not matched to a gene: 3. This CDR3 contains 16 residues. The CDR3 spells CASSLEGQAYNSPLHF. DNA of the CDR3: TGTGCCAGCAGCTTAGAGGGACAGGCTTATAATTCACCCCTCCACTTT.

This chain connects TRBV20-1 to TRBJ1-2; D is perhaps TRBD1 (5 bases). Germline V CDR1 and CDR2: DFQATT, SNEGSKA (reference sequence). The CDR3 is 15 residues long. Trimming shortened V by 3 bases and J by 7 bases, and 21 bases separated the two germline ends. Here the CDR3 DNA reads TGCAGTGCTAGCGGAGCTGGCAGGGAGGATGGTGGCTACACCTTC. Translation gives CSASGAGREDGGYTF.

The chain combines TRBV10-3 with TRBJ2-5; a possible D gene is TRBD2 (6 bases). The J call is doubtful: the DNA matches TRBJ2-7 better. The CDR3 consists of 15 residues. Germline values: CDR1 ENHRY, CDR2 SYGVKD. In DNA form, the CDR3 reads TGTGCCGTCAACCCCGGGACTGGCCGTGGAAACGAGCAGTACTTC. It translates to CAVNPGTGRGNEQYF.

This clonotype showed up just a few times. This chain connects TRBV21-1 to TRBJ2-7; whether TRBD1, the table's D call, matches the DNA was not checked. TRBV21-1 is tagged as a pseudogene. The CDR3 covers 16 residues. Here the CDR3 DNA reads TGTGCCAGCAGCAACCCCTTTGGGAGCGAAGGCTACGAGCAGTACTTC. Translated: CASSNPFGSEGYEQYF.